The rows below give T cell receptor beta chains drawn from one sample of a study of molecular identifiers for immune sequencing clone quantification. TCRdb reprocessed the PCR reads with MiXCR, giving one entry per CDR3 protein. The sample gives nearly 650,000 distinct CDR3 sequences, less than 30% of which show up once; 0.75% to 0.8% is in the top ten. Sequencing was done on a sample of naive CD8+ T cells from blood, with Jurkat cell RNA spiked in. The receptor source for this set is a human donor in good health. Some libraries in this study had Jurkat cell RNA spiked in. Each CDR3 is given with its conserved first and last residue. D genes are given only for firm matches. The size entry is marked missing in some rows and otherwise reads once, few, many or a size class.

v_call: TRBV20-1; j_call: TRBJ2-7; d_call: .; clone_size: many; cdr3_nt: TGCAGTGCTAGAGATATGCAGGGACCATCCTACGAGCAGTACTTC; cdr3_aa: CSARDMQGPSYEQYF
v_call: TRBV2; j_call: TRBJ2-7; d_call: .; clone_size: .; cdr3_nt: TGTGCCAGCAGTGCGGCCGACCGCGAGCAGTACTTC; cdr3_aa: CASSAADREQYF
v_call: TRBV7-9; j_call: TRBJ2-4; d_call: .; clone_size: many; cdr3_nt: TGTGCCAGCAGCTTAGATCCTGAAAACATTCAGTACTTC; cdr3_aa: CASSLDPENIQYF
v_call: TRBV19; j_call: TRBJ2-7; d_call: .; clone_size: few; cdr3_nt: TGTGCCAGTAGTATTTATGGGGGCGAGCAGTACTTC; cdr3_aa: CASSIYGGEQYF
v_call: TRBV6-2/TRBV6-3; j_call: TRBJ2-7; d_call: .; clone_size: many; cdr3_nt: TGTGCCAGCAGTTACTGGTCGGGCTACGAGCAGTACTTC; cdr3_aa: CASSYWSGYEQYF
v_call: TRBV2; j_call: TRBJ2-5; d_call: TRBD1; clone_size: .; cdr3_nt: TGTGCCGGCAGTGGAGGGACAGGAGGGGAGACCCAGTACTTC; cdr3_aa: CAGSGGTGGETQYF
v_call: TRBV13; j_call: TRBJ1-2; d_call: .; clone_size: .; cdr3_nt: TGTGCCAGCACGGAGGGGGGGACATCTAACTATGGCTACACCTTC; cdr3_aa: CASTEGGTSNYGYTF
v_call: TRBV5-6; j_call: TRBJ2-3; d_call: TRBD1; clone_size: many; cdr3_nt: TGTGCCAGCAGCTTCGGACAGGGCCGAGATACGCAGTATTTT; cdr3_aa: CASSFGQGRDTQYF
v_call: TRBV12-3/TRBV12-4; j_call: TRBJ2-3; d_call: TRBD2; clone_size: few; cdr3_nt: TGTGCCAGCAGTTATCCGGGACTAGCGGGGGGTTCTAGCACAGATACGCAGTATTTT; cdr3_aa: CASSYPGLAGGSSTDTQYF
v_call: TRBV5-1; j_call: TRBJ2-7; d_call: TRBD2; clone_size: many; cdr3_nt: TGCGCCAGCAGCTTGATTAGCGGGGGAGGAGAGCAGTACTTC; cdr3_aa: CASSLISGGGEQYF
v_call: TRBV19; j_call: TRBJ2-7; d_call: TRBD1; clone_size: .; cdr3_nt: TGTGCCAGTAGTACCCGACAGGGTCCAGTCTACGAGCAGTACTTC; cdr3_aa: CASSTRQGPVYEQYF
v_call: TRBV29-1; j_call: TRBJ2-7; d_call: TRBD1; clone_size: few; cdr3_nt: TGCAGCGTTGAATACCCCGGGACAGGGACCTACGAGCAGTACTTC; cdr3_aa: CSVEYPGTGTYEQYF
v_call: TRBV12-3/TRBV12-4; j_call: TRBJ1-2; d_call: TRBD1; clone_size: .; cdr3_nt: TGTGCCAGCAGTTGGGACAGCCCCCGAAGTTTGGCTAACTATGGCTACACCTTC; cdr3_aa: CASSWDSPRSLANYGYTF
v_call: TRBV12-3/TRBV12-4; j_call: TRBJ1-1; d_call: .; clone_size: many; cdr3_nt: TGTGCCAGCAGAGATACAGGGTTGGAGGCTTTCTTT; cdr3_aa: CASRDTGLEAFF
v_call: TRBV19; j_call: TRBJ2-7; d_call: .; clone_size: .; cdr3_nt: TGTGCCAGTAGTAGGAGACGTGAGGTCGACGAGCAGTACTTC; cdr3_aa: CASSRRREVDEQYF
v_call: TRBV5-1; j_call: TRBJ2-7; d_call: .; clone_size: many; cdr3_nt: TGCGCCAGCATGGGGACACTTTCCTACGAGCAGTACTTC; cdr3_aa: CASMGTLSYEQYF
v_call: TRBV14; j_call: TRBJ2-3; d_call: .; clone_size: many; cdr3_nt: TGTGCCAGCAGCCAAGATGTTCAGGGAGATACGCAGTATTTT; cdr3_aa: CASSQDVQGDTQYF
v_call: TRBV6-5; j_call: TRBJ1-4; d_call: TRBD1; clone_size: .; cdr3_nt: TGTGCCAGCAGCGGACAGGCACTCCGTTCGTATAATGAAAAACTGTTTTTT; cdr3_aa: CASSGQALRSYNEKLFF
v_call: TRBV19; j_call: TRBJ1-5; d_call: TRBD1; clone_size: few; cdr3_nt: TGTGCCACCACGGACAGGGGCGGCAATCAGCCCCAGCATTTT; cdr3_aa: CATTDRGGNQPQHF
v_call: TRBV28; j_call: TRBJ1-1; d_call: .; clone_size: many; cdr3_nt: TGTGCCAGCAGCTTAGGAGGAAGGACTGAAGCTTTCTTT; cdr3_aa: CASSLGGRTEAFF
v_call: TRBV5-3; j_call: TRBJ2-7; d_call: .; clone_size: .; cdr3_nt: TGTGCCAGCAGCTTGGGTAGCGCCTACGAGCGGTACTTC; cdr3_aa: CASSLGSAYERYF
v_call: TRBV11-1; j_call: TRBJ2-1; d_call: .; clone_size: few; cdr3_nt: TGTGCCAGCAGCGAAGGGACACTATTCAATGAGCAGTTCTTC; cdr3_aa: CASSEGTLFNEQFF
v_call: TRBV13; j_call: TRBJ1-4; d_call: .; clone_size: .; cdr3_nt: TGTGCCAGCAGTAATAGCACGGTACAGAATGAAAAACTGTTTTTT; cdr3_aa: CASSNSTVQNEKLFF
v_call: TRBV5-6; j_call: TRBJ1-1; d_call: TRBD1; clone_size: .; cdr3_nt: TGTGCCCGCGCAGGGGGGGGCAGGAAGAACACTGAAGCTTTCTTT; cdr3_aa: CARAGGGRKNTEAFF
v_call: TRBV30; j_call: TRBJ2-3; d_call: .; clone_size: .; cdr3_nt: TGTGCCTGGAGCGTAACGGGGGCAGATACGCAGTATTTT; cdr3_aa: CAWSVTGADTQYF
v_call: TRBV6-1; j_call: TRBJ1-5; d_call: .; clone_size: .; cdr3_nt: TGTGCCAGCAGTGAAGCTTCGTACGCTGGTCAGCCCCAGCATTTT; cdr3_aa: CASSEASYAGQPQHF
v_call: TRBV7-9; j_call: TRBJ2-1; d_call: .; clone_size: few; cdr3_nt: TGTGCCAGCAGCTTAGGGGGTGTAGTTCAGTTCTTC; cdr3_aa: CASSLGGVVQFF
v_call: TRBV13; j_call: TRBJ1-4; d_call: .; clone_size: many; cdr3_nt: TGTGCCAGCAGCTCGGCCGCCTCCGAAAAACTGTTTTTT; cdr3_aa: CASSSAASEKLFF